Each of the 4 T cell receptor beta chains below was sequenced from the same sample in a study of Ad26.COV2.S vaccination and SARS-CoV-2 variants. Clones were sequenced by immunoSEQ multiplex PCR, and TCRdb holds only the in-frame ones, with some missing. The sample lists roughly 320,000 clones; around four fifths were seen once. Indicated treatment: roughly 19 received Ad26.COV2.S at low or high dose, single or two shots; several received placebo; per-sample allocation not given. The samples date from day 63 after the first vaccine or placebo injection. The material was peripheral blood, obtained in a trial of Ad26.COV2.S vaccine versus placebo. These receptors all come from a person between 18 and 59 years old who received the Ad26.COV2.S COVID-19 vaccine or a placebo.

The chain couples TRBV7-3 to TRBJ2-5; D is unresolved. This CDR3 region has 13 residues. Trimming pared 2 bases from V and 3 bases from J, leaving 7 bases between. Looked up from germline, CDR1 is SGHTA and CDR2 is FQGTGA. CDR3 protein: CASSLPAKETQYF. CDR3 nucleotides: TGTGCCAGCAGCTTACCCGCTAAAGAGACCCAGTACTTC.

This clone came up a few times. The chain links TRBV9 to TRBJ2-1; the D is unclear. This CDR3 spans 13 amino acids. Between the trimmed V and J ends, which lost 2 bases and 10 bases, there was a span of 13 bases. Germline V lookup: CDR1 SGDLS, CDR2 YYNGEE. This chain's CDR3 is CASSVGPANEQFF. As DNA, the CDR3 is TGTGCCAGCAGCGTTGGTCCAGCGAACGAGCAGTTCTTC.

This sequence joins TRBV11-3 and TRBJ2-7, with D maybe TRBD1 (5 bases). Deletions cut 6 bases from V and 4 bases from J, with 10 bases between. Germline-derived CDR1 and CDR2 are SGHNT and YENEEA. CDR3 length: 12 amino acids. CDR3: CASRLQAYEQYF. The CDR3 DNA reads TGTGCCAGCAGACTACAGGCGTACGAGCAGTACTTC.

This clone was seen many times. One junction end disagrees with the germline gene, perhaps due to a read error. The chain links TRBV7-7 to TRBJ2-1; 7 bases align to TRBD1. Per germline, CDR1 SSHAT and CDR2 FNYEAQ (reference sequence). The CDR3 has 15 amino acids. The CDR3 loop is CASSLEGAGISEQFF. CDR3 nucleotides: TGTGCTAGCAGCTTAGAGGGGGCCGGGATCAGTGAGCAGTTCTTC.